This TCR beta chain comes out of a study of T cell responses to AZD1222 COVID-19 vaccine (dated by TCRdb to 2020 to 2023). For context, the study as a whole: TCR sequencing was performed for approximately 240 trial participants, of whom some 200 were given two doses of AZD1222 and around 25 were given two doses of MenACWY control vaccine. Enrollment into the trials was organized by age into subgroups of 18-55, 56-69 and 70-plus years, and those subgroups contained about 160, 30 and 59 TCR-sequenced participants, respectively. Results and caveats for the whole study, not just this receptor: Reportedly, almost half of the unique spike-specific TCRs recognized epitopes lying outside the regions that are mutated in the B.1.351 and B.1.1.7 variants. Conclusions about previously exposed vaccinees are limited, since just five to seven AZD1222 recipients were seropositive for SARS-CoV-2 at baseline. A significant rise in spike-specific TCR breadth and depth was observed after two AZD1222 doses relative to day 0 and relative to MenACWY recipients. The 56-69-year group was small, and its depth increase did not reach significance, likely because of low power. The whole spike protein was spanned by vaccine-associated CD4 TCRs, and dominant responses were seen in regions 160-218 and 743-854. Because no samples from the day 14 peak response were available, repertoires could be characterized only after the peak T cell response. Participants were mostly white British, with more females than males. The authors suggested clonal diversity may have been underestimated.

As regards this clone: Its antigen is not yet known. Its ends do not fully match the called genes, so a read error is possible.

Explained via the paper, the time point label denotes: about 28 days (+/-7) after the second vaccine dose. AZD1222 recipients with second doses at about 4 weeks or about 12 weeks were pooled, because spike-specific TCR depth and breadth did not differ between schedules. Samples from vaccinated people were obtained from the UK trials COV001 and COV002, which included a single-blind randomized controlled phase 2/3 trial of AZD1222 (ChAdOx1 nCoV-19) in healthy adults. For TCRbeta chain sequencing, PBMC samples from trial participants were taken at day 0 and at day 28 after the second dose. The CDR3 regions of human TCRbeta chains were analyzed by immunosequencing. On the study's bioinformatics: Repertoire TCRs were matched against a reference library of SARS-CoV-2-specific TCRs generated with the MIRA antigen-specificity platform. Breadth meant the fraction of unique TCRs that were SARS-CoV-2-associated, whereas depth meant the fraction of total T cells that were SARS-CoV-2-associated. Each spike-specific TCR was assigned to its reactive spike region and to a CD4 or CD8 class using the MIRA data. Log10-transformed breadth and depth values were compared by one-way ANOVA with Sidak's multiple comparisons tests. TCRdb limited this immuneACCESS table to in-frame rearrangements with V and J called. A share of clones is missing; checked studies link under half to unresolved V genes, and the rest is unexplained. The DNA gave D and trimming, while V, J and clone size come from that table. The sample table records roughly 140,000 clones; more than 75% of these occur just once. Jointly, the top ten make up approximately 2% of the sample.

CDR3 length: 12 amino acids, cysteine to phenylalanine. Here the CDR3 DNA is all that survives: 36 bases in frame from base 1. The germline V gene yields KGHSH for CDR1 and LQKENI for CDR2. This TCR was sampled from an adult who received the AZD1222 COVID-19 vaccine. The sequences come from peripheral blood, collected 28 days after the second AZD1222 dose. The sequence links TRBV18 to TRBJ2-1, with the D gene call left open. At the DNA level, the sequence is TGTGCCAGCTCATCCTCCAACAATGAGCAGTTCTTC. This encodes CASSSSNNEQFF.